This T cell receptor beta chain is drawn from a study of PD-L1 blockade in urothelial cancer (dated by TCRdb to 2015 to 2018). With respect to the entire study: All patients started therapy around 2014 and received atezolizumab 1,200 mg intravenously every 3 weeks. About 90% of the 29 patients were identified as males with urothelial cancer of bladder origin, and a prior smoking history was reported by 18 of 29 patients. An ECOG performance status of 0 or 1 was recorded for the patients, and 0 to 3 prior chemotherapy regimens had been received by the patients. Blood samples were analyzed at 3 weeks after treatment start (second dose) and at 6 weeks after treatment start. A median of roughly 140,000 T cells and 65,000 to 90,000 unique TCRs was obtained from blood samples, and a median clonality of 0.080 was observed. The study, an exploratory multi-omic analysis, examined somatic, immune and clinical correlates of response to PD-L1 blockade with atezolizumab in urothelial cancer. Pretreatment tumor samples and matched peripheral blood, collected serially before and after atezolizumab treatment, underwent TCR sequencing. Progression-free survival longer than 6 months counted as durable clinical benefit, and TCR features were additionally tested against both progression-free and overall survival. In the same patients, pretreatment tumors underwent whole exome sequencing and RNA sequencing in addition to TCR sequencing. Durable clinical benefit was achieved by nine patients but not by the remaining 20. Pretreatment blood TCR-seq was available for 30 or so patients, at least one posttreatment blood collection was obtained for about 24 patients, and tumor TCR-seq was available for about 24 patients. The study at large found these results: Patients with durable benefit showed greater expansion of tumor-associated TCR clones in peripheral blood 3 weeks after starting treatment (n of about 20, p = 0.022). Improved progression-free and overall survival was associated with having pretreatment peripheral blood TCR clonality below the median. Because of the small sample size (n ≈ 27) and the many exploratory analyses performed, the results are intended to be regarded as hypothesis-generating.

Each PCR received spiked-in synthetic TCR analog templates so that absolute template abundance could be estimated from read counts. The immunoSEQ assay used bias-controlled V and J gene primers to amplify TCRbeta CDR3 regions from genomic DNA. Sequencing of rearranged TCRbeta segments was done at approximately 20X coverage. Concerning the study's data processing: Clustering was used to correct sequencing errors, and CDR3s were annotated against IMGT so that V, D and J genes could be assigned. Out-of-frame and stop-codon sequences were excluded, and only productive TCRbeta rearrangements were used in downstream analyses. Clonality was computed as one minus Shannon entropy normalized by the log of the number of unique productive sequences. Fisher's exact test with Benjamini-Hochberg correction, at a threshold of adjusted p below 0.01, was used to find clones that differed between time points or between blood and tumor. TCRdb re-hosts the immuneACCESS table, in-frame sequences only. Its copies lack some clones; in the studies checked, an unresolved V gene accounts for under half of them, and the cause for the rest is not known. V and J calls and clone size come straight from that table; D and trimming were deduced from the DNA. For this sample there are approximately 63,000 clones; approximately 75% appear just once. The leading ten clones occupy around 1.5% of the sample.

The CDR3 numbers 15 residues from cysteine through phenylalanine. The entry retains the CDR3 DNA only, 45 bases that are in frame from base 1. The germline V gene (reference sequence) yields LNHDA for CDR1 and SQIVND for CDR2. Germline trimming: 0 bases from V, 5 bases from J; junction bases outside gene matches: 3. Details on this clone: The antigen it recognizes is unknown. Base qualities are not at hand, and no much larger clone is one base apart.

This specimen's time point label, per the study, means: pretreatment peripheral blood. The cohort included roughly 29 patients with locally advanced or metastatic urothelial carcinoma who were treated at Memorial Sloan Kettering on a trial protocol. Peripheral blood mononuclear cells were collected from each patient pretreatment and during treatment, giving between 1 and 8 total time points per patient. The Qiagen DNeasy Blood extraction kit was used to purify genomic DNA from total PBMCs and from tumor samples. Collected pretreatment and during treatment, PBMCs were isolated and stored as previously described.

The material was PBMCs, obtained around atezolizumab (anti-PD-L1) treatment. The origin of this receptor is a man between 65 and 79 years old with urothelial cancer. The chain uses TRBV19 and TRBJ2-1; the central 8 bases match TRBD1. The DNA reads TGTGCCAGTAGTATAGACGGGACAGGACACAATGAGCAGTTCTTC. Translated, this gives CASSIDGTGHNEQFF. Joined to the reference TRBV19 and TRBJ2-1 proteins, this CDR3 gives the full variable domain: DGGITQSPKYLFRKEGQNVTLSCEQNLNHDAMYWYRQDPGQGLRLIYYSQIVNDFQKGDIAEGYSVSREKKESFPLTVTSAQKNPTAFYLCASSIDGTGHNEQFFGPGTRLTVL.